This T cell receptor beta chain was found in a study of shared clonotypes between healthy human individuals. Background on the study: The plates for each donor numbered three CD4 naive, three CD4 memory, two CD8 naive and one CD8 memory. General study points: Generation of non-shared clonotypes was less probable than generation of clonotypes shared by all four donors. Sampling used blood alone; tissue repertoires probably differ.

In its sample, this clone was seen a few times. As yet, its antigen is unknown. Germline values: CDR1 SGHDN, CDR2 FVKESK. The CDR3 has 12 amino acids. Trimming pared 4 bases from V and 2 bases from J, leaving 5 bases between. The repertoire was sequenced with immunoSEQ multiplex PCR; TCRdb's copy has only in-frame clones and lacks some. The sample includes about 2 million clones, about 95% of them seen just once. Naive CD8 isolation took CD45RO-negative cells positively selected for CCR7 and excluded terminally differentiated effector memory CD45RA+ cells. The rearrangement links TRBV14 to TRBJ1-1; no firm D call. This TCR was recovered from a man between 18 and 35 years old in good health. The specimen sequenced was naive CD8+ T cells sorted from blood. The CDR3 DNA reads TGTGCCAGCAGCCTGATTAACACTGAAGCTTTCTTT. As protein: CASSLINTEAFF.